The TCR beta chain under discussion was sequenced for a study of blood T cells in healthy people across ages. Overall study findings and caveats: A strong correlation between TCR beta diversity and naive T cell percentage was seen.

The ends were cut back, 1 base at V and 3 bases at J, with 19 bases in the middle. CDR1 LGHNA and CDR2 YNFKEQ come from the germline V gene. The CDR3 runs to 17 residues. This clonotype was recorded a few times. Its antigen is currently unknown. A second PCR of about 7 to 11 cycles used a sample-barcoded 5' primer and a J-beta primer mix. A template-switch adaptor containing 12 random nucleotides labeled each cDNA molecule. TCRdb analysed the 5' RACE reads with MiXCR anew, one entry per CDR3 protein. The sample shows hundreds of thousands of distinct CDR3 sequences, roughly three fifths of them seen only once.

Sequencing was done on a sample of blood. The chain joins TRBV4-2 to TRBJ2-7; TRBD1 might be the D (5 bases). The TCR originated in a man in his forties or fifties in good health. The CDR3 loop reads CASSQVIGRTGSYEQYF. In DNA, the CDR3 is TGTGCCAGCAGCCAAGTAATTGGGCGAACAGGTAGCTACGAGCAGTACTTC.